This TCR beta chain was identified during a study of OX40 agonist ivuxolimab in advanced cancers. The overall study: The treatment was a fully human IgG2 OX40 agonist, ivuxolimab. Mean age approximately 59 years, range roughly 20 to 85; around 80% male. The study reported partial responses in three patients: one hepatocellular carcinoma, two cutaneous melanoma.

Only in-frame clones appear in the TCRdb table, and some are missing; sequencing was by immunoSEQ multiplex PCR. The data contain 70,000 to 90,000 clones, 75% to 95% of them singletons. V was pared by 0 bases and J by 4 bases, with 8 bases between. Germline CDR1 and CDR2: SGDLS and YYNGEE. The CDR3 runs 14 residues. The sequence came from an adult with an advanced solid tumor such as melanoma, head and neck, liver or kidney cancer. This chain uses TRBV9 with TRBJ1-3, with D hard to call. The starting material was CD4+ or CD8+ T cells sorted from blood, obtained in a trial of the OX40 agonist ivuxolimab. The chain's CDR3 is CASSVGPGGNTIYF. As DNA, the CDR3 is TGTGCCAGCAGCGTAGGTCCGGGCGGAAACACCATATATTTT.